The text below deals with one T cell receptor (beta chain). This specimen comes from a study of blood T cell repertoires in COVID-19. Study-level information: From the United States, Italy and Spain came samples of acute and convalescent COVID-19.

Measured with immunoSEQ multiplex PCR; TCRdb has only the in-frame clones, and not every one. The table lists over 150,000 clones, roughly nine tenths of them singletons. Cohorts were determined from participant-reported clinical history. Among Cohort 3 donors, those recovered had two negative PCRs, clearance, or symptom resolution. V shed 5 bases and J 5 bases; nucleotides not matched to a gene: 1. The length of the CDR3 is 12 residues. Germline lookup yields CDR1 KGHSH and CDR2 LQKENI. Specimen: PBMCs or T cells enriched from blood (not recorded which). The J gene is TRBJ2-5, the V gene TRBV18; 8 bases map to TRBD2. This receptor was identified in a woman aged 30 to 39 who had recovered from COVID-19. CDR3 protein: CASSEREETQYF. The CDR3, as DNA: TGTGCCAGCTCAGAGCGGGAGGAGACCCAGTACTTC.